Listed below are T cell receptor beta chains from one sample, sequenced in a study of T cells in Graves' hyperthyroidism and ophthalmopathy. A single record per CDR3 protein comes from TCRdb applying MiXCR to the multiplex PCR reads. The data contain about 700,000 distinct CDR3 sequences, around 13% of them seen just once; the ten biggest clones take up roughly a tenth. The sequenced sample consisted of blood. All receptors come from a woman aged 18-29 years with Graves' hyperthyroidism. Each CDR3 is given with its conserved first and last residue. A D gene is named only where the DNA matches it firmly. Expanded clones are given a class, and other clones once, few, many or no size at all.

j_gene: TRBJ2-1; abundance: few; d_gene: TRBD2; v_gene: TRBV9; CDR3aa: CASSMSSGGYNEQFF; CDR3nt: TGTGCCAGCAGCATGTCTAGCGGGGGCTACAATGAGCAGTTCTTC
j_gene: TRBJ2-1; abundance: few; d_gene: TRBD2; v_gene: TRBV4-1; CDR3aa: CASSREGLADEQFF; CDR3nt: TGCGCCAGCAGCCGGGAAGGACTAGCCGATGAGCAGTTCTTC
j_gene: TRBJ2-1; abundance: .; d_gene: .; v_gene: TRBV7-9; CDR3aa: CASSAPVSDNEQFF; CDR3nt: TGTGCCAGCAGCGCCCCTGTATCCGACAATGAGCAGTTCTTC
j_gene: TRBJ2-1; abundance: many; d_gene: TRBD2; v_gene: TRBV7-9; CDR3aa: CASSPILAGEGSNEQFF; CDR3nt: TGTGCCAGCAGCCCCATACTGGCGGGAGAAGGGTCCAATGAGCAGTTCTTC
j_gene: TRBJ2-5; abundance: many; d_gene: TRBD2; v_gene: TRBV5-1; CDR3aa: CASSSGLAGDQETQYF; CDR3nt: TGCGCCAGCAGCTCGGGACTAGCGGGAGACCAAGAGACCCAGTACTTC
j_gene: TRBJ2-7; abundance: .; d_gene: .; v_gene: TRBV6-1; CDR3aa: CASTQSGTYEQYF; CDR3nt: TGTGCCAGCACCCAAAGCGGCACCTACGAGCAGTACTTC
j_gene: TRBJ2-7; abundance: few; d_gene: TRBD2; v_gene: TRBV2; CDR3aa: CASSPYPGLAGKGYEQYF; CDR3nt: TGTGCCAGCAGTCCTTACCCTGGACTAGCGGGAAAGGGCTACGAGCAGTACTTC
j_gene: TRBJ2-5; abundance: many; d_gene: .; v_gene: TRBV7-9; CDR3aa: CASTPGSGNRREETQYF; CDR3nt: TGTGCCAGCACCCCGGGGTCCGGAAATCGGAGGGAAGAGACCCAGTACTTC
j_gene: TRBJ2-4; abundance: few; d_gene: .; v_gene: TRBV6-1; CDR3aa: CASRGQENIQYF; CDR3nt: TGTGCCAGCAGGGGACAAGAAAACATTCAGTACTTC
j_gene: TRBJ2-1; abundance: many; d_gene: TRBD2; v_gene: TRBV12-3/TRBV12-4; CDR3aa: CASSSHRGIAGNNEQFF; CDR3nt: TGTGCCAGCAGTTCTCACCGGGGCATAGCGGGTAACAATGAGCAGTTCTTC
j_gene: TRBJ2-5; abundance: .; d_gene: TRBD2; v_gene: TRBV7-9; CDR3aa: CASSKGLHQETQYF; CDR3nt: TGTGCCAGCAGTAAGGGACTACACCAAGAGACCCAGTACTTC
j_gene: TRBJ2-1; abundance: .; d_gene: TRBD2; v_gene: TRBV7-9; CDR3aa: CASSTTSGSQGNEQFF; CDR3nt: TGTGCCAGCAGCACGACTAGCGGGAGCCAGGGGAATGAGCAGTTCTTC
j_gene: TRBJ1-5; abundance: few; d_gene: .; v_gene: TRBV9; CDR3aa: CASSVAGTPNQPQHF; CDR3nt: TGTGCCAGCAGCGTAGCAGGGACCCCAAATCAGCCCCAGCATTTT
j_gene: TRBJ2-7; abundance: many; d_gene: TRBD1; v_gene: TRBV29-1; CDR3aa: CSVVRGQMGEQYF; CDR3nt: TGCAGCGTCGTGAGGGGGCAGATGGGCGAGCAGTACTTC
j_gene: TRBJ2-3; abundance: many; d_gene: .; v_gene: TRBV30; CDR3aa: CAWSVRRVRTDTQYF; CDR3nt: TGTGCCTGGAGTGTACGTCGGGTCCGCACAGATACGCAGTATTTT
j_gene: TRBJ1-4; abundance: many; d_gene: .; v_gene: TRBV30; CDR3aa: CAWSWEINEKLFF; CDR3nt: TGTGCCTGGAGTTGGGAGATTAATGAAAAACTGTTTTTT
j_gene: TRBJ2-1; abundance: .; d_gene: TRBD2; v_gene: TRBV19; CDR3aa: CASNLAGYNEQFF; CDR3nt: TGTGCCAGTAATCTAGCGGGATACAATGAGCAGTTCTTC
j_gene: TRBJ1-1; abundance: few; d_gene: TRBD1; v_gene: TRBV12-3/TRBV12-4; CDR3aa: CASSLRQGNEAFF; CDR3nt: TGTGCCAGCAGTCTTCGACAGGGAAATGAAGCTTTCTTT
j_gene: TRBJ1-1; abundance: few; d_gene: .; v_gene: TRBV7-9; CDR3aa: CAGGRRNTEAFF; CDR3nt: TGTGCCGGTGGAAGACGGAACACTGAAGCTTTCTTT
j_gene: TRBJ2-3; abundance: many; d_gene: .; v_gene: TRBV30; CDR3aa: CAWGTGRADTQYF; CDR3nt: TGTGCCTGGGGTACAGGCAGGGCAGATACGCAGTATTTT
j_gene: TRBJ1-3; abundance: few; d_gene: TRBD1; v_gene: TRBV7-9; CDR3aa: CASSYTGGKAGNTIYF; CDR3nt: TGTGCCAGCAGCTACACAGGGGGCAAAGCTGGAAACACCATATATTTT
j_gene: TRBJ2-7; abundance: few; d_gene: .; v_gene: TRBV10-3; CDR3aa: CASRVPLGEQYF; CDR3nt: TGTGCCAGCCGCGTTCCCCTGGGCGAGCAGTACTTC
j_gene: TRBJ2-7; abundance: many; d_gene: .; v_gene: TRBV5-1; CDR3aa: CASSLVGAVSYEQYF; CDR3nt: TGCGCCAGCAGCTTGGTCGGAGCAGTCTCCTACGAGCAGTACTTC
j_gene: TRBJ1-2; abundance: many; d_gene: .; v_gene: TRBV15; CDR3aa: CATSSLGVYGYTF; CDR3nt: TGTGCCACCAGCAGCCTCGGCGTTTATGGCTACACCTTC
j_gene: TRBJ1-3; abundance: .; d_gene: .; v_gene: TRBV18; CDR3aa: CASSPPGGSSSGNTIYF; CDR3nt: TGTGCCAGCTCACCACCCGGGGGCTCAAGCTCTGGAAACACCATATATTTT
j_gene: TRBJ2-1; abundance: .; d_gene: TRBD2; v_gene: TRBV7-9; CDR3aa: CASSLAGGLKFF; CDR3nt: TGTGCCAGCAGCTTAGCGGGAGGGCTGAAGTTCTTC
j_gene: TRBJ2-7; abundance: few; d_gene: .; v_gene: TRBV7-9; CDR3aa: CASSSPVGASTYEQYF; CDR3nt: TGTGCCAGCAGCTCACCGGTGGGGGCATCTACCTACGAGCAGTACTTC
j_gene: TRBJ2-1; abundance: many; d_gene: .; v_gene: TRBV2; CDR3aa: CAAGSYNEQFF; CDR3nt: TGTGCCGCGGGGTCCTACAATGAGCAGTTCTTC
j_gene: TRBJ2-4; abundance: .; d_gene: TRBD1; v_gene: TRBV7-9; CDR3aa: CASSSTGDQAKSIQYF; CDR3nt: TGTGCCAGCAGCTCCACAGGGGACCAAGCCAAAAGCATTCAGTACTTC
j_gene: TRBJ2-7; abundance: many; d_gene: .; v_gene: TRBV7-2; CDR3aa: CASSLERGAPYEQYF; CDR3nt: TGTGCCAGCAGCTTAGAGAGGGGGGCCCCCTACGAGCAGTACTTC
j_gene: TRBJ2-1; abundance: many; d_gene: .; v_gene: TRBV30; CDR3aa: CAWSDGDWVNEQFF; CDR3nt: TGTGCCTGGAGTGACGGCGATTGGGTCAATGAGCAGTTCTTC
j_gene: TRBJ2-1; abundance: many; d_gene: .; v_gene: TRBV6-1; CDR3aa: CASSFVGGRYNEQFF; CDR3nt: TGTGCCAGCAGTTTTGTGGGGGGGCGATACAATGAGCAGTTCTTC
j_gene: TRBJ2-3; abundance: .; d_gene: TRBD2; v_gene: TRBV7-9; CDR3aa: CASSHSGSDTQYF; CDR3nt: TGTGCCAGCAGCCATAGCGGGAGTGATACGCAGTATTTT